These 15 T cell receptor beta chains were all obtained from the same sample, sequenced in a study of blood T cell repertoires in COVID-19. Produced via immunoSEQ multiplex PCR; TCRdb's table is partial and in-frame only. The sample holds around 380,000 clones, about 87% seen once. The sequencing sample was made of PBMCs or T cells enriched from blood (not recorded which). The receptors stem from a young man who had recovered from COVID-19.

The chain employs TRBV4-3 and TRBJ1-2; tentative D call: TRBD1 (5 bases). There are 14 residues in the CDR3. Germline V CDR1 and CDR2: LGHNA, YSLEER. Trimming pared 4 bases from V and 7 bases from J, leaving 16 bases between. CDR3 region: CASSPGTMGIGYTF. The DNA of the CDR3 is TGCGCCAGCAGCCCAGGGACTATGGGGATTGGCTACACCTTC.

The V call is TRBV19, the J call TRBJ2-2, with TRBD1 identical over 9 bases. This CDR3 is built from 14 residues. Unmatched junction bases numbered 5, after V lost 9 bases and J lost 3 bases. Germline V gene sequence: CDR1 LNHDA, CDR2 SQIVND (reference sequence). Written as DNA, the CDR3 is TGTGCCAGCCAACGGGACAGGGACACCGGGGAGCTGTTTTTT. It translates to CASQRDRDTGELFF. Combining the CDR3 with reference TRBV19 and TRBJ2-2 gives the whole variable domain DGGITQSPKYLFRKEGQNVTLSCEQNLNHDAMYWYRQDPGQGLRLIYYSQIVNDFQKGDIAEGYSVSREKKESFPLTVTSAQKNPTAFYLCASQRDRDTGELFFGEGSRLTVL.

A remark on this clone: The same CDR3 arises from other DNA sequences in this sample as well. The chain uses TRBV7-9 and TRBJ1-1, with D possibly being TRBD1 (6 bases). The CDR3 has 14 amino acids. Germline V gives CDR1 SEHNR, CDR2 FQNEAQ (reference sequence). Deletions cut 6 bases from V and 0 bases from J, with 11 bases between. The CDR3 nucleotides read TGTGCCAGCAGTTCACAGGGAATGAACACTGAAGCTTTCTTT. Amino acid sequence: CASSSQGMNTEAFF.

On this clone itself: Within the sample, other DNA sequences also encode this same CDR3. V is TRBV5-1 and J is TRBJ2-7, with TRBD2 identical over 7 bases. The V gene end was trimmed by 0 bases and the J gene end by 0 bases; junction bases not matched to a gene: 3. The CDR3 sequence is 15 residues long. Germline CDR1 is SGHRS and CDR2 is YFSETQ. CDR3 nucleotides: TGCGCCAGCAGCTTGGGCGGCGGGAGCTCCTACGAGCAGTACTTC. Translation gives CASSLGGGSSYEQYF.

CDR3 sequence: CASSLGVRRYEQYF. CDR3 sequence (DNA): TGTGCCAGCAGCTTGGGTGTCCGCAGATACGAGCAGTACTTC. This chain connects TRBV5-8 to TRBJ2-7; no clear D. The CDR3 contains 14 residues. Trimming removed 0 bases from V and 4 bases from J, with 11 bases in between. Germline assignment: CDR1 SGHTS and CDR2 YDEGEE.

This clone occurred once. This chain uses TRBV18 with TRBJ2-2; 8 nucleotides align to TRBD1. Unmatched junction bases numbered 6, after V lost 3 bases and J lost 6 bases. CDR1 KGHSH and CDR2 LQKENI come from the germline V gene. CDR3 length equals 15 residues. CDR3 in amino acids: CASSPMTGESGELFF. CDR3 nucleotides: TGTGCCAGCTCACCTATGACAGGGGAATCCGGGGAGCTGTTTTTT.

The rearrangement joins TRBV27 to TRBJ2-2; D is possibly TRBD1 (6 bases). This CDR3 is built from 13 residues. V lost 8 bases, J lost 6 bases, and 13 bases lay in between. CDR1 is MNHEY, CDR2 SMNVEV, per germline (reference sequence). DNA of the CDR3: TGTGCCAGCTCGAACAGGGTCCCCGGGGAGCTGTTTTTT. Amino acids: CASSNRVPGELFF.

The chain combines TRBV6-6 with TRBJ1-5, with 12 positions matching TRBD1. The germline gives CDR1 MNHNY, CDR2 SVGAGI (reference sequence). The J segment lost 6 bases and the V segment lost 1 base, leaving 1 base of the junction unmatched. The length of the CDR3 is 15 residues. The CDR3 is CASSYLGQGAQPQHF. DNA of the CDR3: TGTGCCAGCAGTTACTTGGGACAGGGGGCTCAGCCCCAGCATTTT.

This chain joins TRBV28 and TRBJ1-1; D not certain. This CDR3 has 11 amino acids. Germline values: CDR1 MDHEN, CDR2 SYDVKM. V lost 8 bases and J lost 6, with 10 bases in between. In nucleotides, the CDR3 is TGTGCCAGCCAAGGAGGCTCTGAAGCTTTCTTT. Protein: CASQGGSEAFF.

The CDR3 nucleotides read TGTGCCAGCAGCCCCGACAGGACGCGTGGCTACACCTTC. Protein sequence: CASSPDRTRGYTF. The V and J genes are TRBV12-3 or TRBV12-4 and TRBJ1-2, with D perhaps matching TRBD1 (6 bases). The CDR3 sequence is 13 residues long. Trimming removed 6 bases from V and 7 bases from J, with 15 bases in between.

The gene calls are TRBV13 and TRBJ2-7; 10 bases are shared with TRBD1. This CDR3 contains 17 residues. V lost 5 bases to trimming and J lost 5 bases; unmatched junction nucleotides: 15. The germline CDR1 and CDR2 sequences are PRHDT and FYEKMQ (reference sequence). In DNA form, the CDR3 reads TGTGCCAGCAGCACACGAGAAAGCGACAGGGGGCTACACGAGCAGTACTTC. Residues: CASSTRESDRGLHEQYF.

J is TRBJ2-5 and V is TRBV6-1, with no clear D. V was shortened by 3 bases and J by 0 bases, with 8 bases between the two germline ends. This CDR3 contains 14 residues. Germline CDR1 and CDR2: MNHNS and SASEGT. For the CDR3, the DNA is TGTGCCAGCAGTGAGTACGGGTACCAAGAGACCCAGTACTTC. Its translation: CASSEYGYQETQYF.

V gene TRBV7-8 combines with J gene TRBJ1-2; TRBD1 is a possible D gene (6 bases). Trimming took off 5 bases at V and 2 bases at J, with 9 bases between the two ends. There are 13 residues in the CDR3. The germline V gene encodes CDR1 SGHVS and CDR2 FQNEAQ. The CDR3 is CASSPDSNYGYTF. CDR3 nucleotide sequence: TGTGCCAGCAGCCCGGACAGCAACTATGGCTACACCTTC.

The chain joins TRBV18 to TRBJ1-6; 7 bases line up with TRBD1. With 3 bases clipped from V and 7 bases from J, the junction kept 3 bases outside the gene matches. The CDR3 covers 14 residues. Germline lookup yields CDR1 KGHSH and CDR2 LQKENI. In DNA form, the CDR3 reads TGTGCCAGCTCACCGACAGGGCACAATTCACCCCTCCACTTT. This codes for CASSPTGHNSPLHF. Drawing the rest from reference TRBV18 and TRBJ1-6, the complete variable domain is NAGVMQNPRHLVRRRGQEARLRCSPMKGHSHVYWYRQLPEEGLKFMVYLQKENIIDESGMPKERFSAEFPKEGPSILRIQQVVRGDSAAYFCASSPTGHNSPLHFGNGTRLTVT.

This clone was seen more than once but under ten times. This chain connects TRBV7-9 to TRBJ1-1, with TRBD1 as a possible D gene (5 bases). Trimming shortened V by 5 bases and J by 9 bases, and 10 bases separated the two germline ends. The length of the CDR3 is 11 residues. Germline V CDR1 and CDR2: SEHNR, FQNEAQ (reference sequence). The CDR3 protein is CASSPTVQAFF. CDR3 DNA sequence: TGTGCCAGCAGCCCGACAGTACAAGCTTTCTTT. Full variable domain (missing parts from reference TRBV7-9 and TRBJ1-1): DTGVSQNPRHKITKRGQNVTFRCDPISEHNRLYWYRQTLGQGPEFLTYFQNEAQLEKSRLLSDRFSAERPKGSFSTLEIQRTEQGDSAMYLCASSPTVQAFFGQGTRLTVV.